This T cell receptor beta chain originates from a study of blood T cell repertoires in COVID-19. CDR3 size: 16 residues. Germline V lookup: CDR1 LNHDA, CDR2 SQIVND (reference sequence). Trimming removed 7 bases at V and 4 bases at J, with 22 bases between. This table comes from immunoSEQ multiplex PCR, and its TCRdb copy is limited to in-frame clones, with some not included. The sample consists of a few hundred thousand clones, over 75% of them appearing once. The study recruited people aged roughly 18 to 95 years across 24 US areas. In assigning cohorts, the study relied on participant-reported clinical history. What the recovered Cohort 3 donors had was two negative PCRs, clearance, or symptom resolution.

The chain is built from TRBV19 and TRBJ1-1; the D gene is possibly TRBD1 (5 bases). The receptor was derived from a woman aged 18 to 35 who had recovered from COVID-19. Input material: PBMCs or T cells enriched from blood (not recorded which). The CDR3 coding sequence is TGTGCCAGTAAATCCCCGGGGGACCCTCGGTTCACTGAAGCTTTCTTT. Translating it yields CASKSPGDPRFTEAFF.